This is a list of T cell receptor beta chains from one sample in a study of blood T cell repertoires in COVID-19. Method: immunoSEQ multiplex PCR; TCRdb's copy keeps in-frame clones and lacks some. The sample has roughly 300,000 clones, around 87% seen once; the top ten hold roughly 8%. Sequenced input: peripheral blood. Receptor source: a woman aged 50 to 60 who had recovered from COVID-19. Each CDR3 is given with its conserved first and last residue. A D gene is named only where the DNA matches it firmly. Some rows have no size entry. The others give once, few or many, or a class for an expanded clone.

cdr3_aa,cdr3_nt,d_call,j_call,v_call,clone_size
CASSTIMYGYTF,TGTGCCAGCAGCACAATTATGTATGGCTACACCTTC,-,TRBJ1-2,TRBV7-9,-
CSASYGYTF,TGCAGTGCTTCGTATGGCTACACCTTC,-,TRBJ1-2,TRBV20-1,-
CASGPGGGTDTQYF,TGTGCCAGCGGCCCGGGGGGGGGCACAGATACGCAGTATTTT,TRBD2,TRBJ2-3,TRBV2,-
CASSQTSSPGSGQFF,TGTGCCAGCAGCCAGACTAGCTCCCCGGGATCCGGGCAGTTCTTC,TRBD2,TRBJ2-1,TRBV7-3,-
CASTLGAGKAYEQYF,TGTGCCAGCACCCTGGGGGCAGGGAAGGCCTACGAGCAGTACTTC,-,TRBJ2-7,TRBV28,-
CASSLLLAGNEQFF,TGCGCCAGCAGCTTGTTACTAGCAGGCAATGAGCAGTTCTTC,-,TRBJ2-1,TRBV5-1,-
CAWSTGSTDTQYF,TGTGCCTGGTCGACGGGTAGCACAGATACGCAGTATTTT,-,TRBJ2-3,TRBV30,-
CSVGTGYQETQYF,TGCAGCGTCGGGACAGGGTATCAAGAGACCCAGTACTTC,TRBD1,TRBJ2-5,TRBV29-1,-
CASSSGNLQETQYF,TGTGCCAGCAGTTCGGGGAACTTACAAGAGACCCAGTACTTC,-,TRBJ2-5,TRBV27,-
CASSQGGRGVGEQYF,TGCGCCAGCAGCCAAGGTGGTCGCGGAGTGGGCGAGCAGTACTTC,-,TRBJ2-7,TRBV4-3,-
CASSLASGSIAYTQYF,TGTGCCAGCAGCTTAGCTAGCGGGAGTATCGCGTATACGCAGTATTTT,TRBD2,TRBJ2-3,TRBV7-6,once
CASSFEGGYEKLFF,TGTGCCAGCAGCTTCGAAGGGGGCTACGAAAAACTGTTTTTT,TRBD1,TRBJ1-4,TRBV7-9,once
CASSEDSSTPNTEAFF,TGTGCCAGTAGTGAGGACAGCTCGACGCCGAACACTGAAGCTTTCTTT,-,TRBJ1-1,TRBV19,-
CASSLVSGYTGELFF,TGTGCCAGCAGCTTAGTGTCAGGGTACACCGGGGAGCTGTTTTTT,-,TRBJ2-2,TRBV7-2,once
CASSLASSSDTQYF,TGTGCCAGCAGCTTGGCTAGTTCCTCAGATACGCAGTATTTT,-,TRBJ2-3,TRBV5-4,-
CAWSPGGYTIYF,TGTGCCTGGAGTCCGGGGGGTTACACCATATATTTT,-,TRBJ1-3,TRBV30,-
CASSLGTSGGNEQFF,TGTGCCAGCAGCTTAGGGACTAGCGGGGGTAATGAGCAGTTCTTC,TRBD2,TRBJ2-1,TRBV7-2,-
CASSPVGQSSYNEQFF,TGTGCCAGCAGCCCGGTGGGACAGAGCTCCTACAATGAGCAGTTCTTC,TRBD1,TRBJ2-1,TRBV5-4,-
CASSLVPNEAFF,TGTGCCAGCAGTTTAGTTCCTAATGAAGCTTTCTTT,-,TRBJ1-1,TRBV12-3/TRBV12-4,-
CASSKPRVSTIYF,TGTGCCAGCAGCAAACCCCGCGTTAGCACCATATATTTT,-,TRBJ1-3,TRBV5-6,-
CASSESGTGGGEKLFF,TGCGCCAGCAGTGAGTCAGGGACAGGGGGCGGAGAAAAACTGTTTTTT,TRBD1,TRBJ1-4,TRBV10-2,-
CASSLGAVNTGELFF,TGTGCCAGCAGCCTGGGCGCAGTTAACACCGGGGAGCTGTTTTTT,-,TRBJ2-2,TRBV11-3,once
CASSSGGAGETQYF,TGCGCCAGCAGCTCTGGGGGGGCGGGAGAGACCCAGTACTTC,-,TRBJ2-5,TRBV4-1,-
CASSWASGATDTQYF,TGTGCCAGCTCTTGGGCTAGCGGGGCCACAGATACGCAGTATTTT,TRBD2,TRBJ2-3,TRBV9,-
CASSEYSRDGYTF,TGTGCCAGCAGTGAATATAGTAGAGATGGCTACACCTTC,-,TRBJ1-2,TRBV25-1,-
CASSQERGYNEQFF,TGTGCCAGCAGCCAAGAGCGGGGATACAATGAGCAGTTCTTC,-,TRBJ2-1,TRBV3-1/TRBV3-2,-
CAAAESSGGYNEQFF,TGTGCCGCGGCCGAAAGCTCAGGGGGTTACAATGAGCAGTTCTTC,TRBD1,TRBJ2-1,TRBV19,-
CASSPSSGSTGELFF,TGTGCCAGCAGCCCCTCTAGCGGGAGCACCGGGGAGCTGTTTTTT,TRBD2,TRBJ2-2,TRBV9,-
CASSREGLLGELFF,TGCGCCAGCAGCCGAGAGGGACTCCTTGGAGAGCTGTTTTTT,-,TRBJ2-2,TRBV5-1,few
CASSFRTGYNEQFF,TGTGCCAGTAGTTTTCGGACAGGCTACAATGAGCAGTTCTTC,TRBD1,TRBJ2-1,TRBV19,-
CASSLGGWWGHEQYF,TGTGCCAGCAGCTTAGGTGGGTGGTGGGGGCACGAGCAGTACTTC,-,TRBJ2-7,TRBV7-2,-
CASSPEGDSRTDTQYF,TGTGCCAGCAGTCCGGAGGGGGACAGCCGCACAGATACGCAGTATTTT,-,TRBJ2-3,TRBV9,-
CASQRQGGDPDTQYF,TGTGCCAGTCAAAGACAGGGGGGGGACCCAGATACGCAGTATTTT,TRBD1,TRBJ2-3,TRBV19,-
CASRRTSGSRDEQFF,TGCGCCAGCAGGCGCACTAGCGGGAGCCGCGATGAGCAGTTCTTC,TRBD2,TRBJ2-1,TRBV4-3,-
CAAMRTRNTEAFF,TGTGCCGCGATGCGGACACGGAACACTGAAGCTTTCTTT,-,TRBJ1-1,TRBV30,-
CSVRSGTGATGELFF,TGCAGCGTGAGGTCCGGGACAGGGGCCACCGGGGAGCTGTTTTTT,TRBD1,TRBJ2-2,TRBV29-1,-
CARRARDYELEQFF,TGTGCCAGAAGAGCCCGGGACTACGAACTTGAGCAGTTCTTC,TRBD2,TRBJ2-1,TRBV5-3,-
CASSDSSGNTIYF,TGTGCCAGTAGTGACAGCTCTGGAAACACCATATATTTT,-,TRBJ1-3,TRBV19,-
CASKTDRATDTQYF,TGTGCCAGCAAAACGGACAGGGCCACAGATACGCAGTATTTT,TRBD1,TRBJ2-3,TRBV28,once
CAWSVTGLGETQYF,TGTGCCTGGAGTGTAACAGGGCTGGGGGAGACCCAGTACTTC,-,TRBJ2-5,TRBV30,-
CASSLAGLLSYEQYF,TGTGCCAGCAGCTTAGCGGGACTCCTCTCCTACGAGCAGTACTTC,-,TRBJ2-7,TRBV7-2,-
CASSDGTSGSPAYNEQFF,TGTGCCAGCAGTGATGGGACTAGCGGGTCCCCTGCCTACAATGAGCAGTTCTTC,TRBD2,TRBJ2-1,TRBV25-1,few
CSARDGGTQYF,TGCAGTGCTAGAGACGGAGGGACCCAGTACTTC,-,TRBJ2-5,TRBV20-1,-
CASHQGSPTDTQYF,TGTGCCAGCCATCAGGGCAGCCCCACAGATACGCAGTATTTT,-,TRBJ2-3,TRBV28,once
CASSQLAGASSEQYF,TGTGCCAGCAGTCAACTAGCGGGAGCTTCATCCGAGCAGTACTTC,TRBD2,TRBJ2-7,TRBV28,-
CASSWTRGLGSGANVLTF,TGTGCCAGCAGCTGGACCAGGGGGCTTGGGTCTGGGGCCAACGTCCTGACTTTC,TRBD1,TRBJ2-6,TRBV7-9,-